There are a few counts of the clone carrying this T cell receptor (beta chain). Template switching added a universal primer site; cDNA carried unique molecular identifiers. One entry per CDR3 protein, called by TCRdb with MiXCR from the 5' RACE reads. The table lists 1.5 million to 2 million distinct CDR3 sequences, about 32% of them singletons. This entry comes from a study of identical twins. The V end lost 0 bases, the J end lost 6 bases, and 10 bases lay between the germline ends. Germline lookup yields CDR1 SGHRS and CDR2 YFSETQ. This CDR3 region has 14 residues. Sequenced input: cord blood. This sequence originates from a newborn girl in good health. V gene TRBV5-1 combines with J gene TRBJ2-4; maybe TRBD1 (6 bases). The CDR3 bases are TGCGCCAGCAGCTTGGACTCACAGGGAAACATTCAGTACTTC. This gives the protein CASSLDSQGNIQYF. Drawing the rest from reference TRBV5-1 and TRBJ2-4, the complete variable domain is KAGVTQTPRYLIKTRGQQVTLSCSPISGHRSVSWYQQTPGQGLQFLFEYFSETQRNKGNFPGRFSGRQFSNSRSEMNVSTLELGDSALYLCASSLDSQGNIQYFGAGTRLSVL.